This T cell receptor (beta chain) was sequenced in a study of shared clonotypes between healthy human individuals. At the level of the study: The donor group consisted of two women and three men, aged 18 to 49.

V lost 4 bases to trimming and J lost 3 bases, with 11 bases between them. Germline assignment: CDR1 SGHRS and CDR2 YFSETQ. The CDR3 runs 13 residues. Sequencing used immunoSEQ multiplex PCR; TCRdb keeps in-frame clones, though not all of them. The table shows some 2,400,000 clones, with roughly 95% occurring only once. V and J are TRBV5-1 and TRBJ2-7, with D perhaps being TRBD1 or TRBD2 (5 bases each). The clonotype originates from a man between 18 and 29 years old in good health. The sequenced sample consisted of naive CD4+ T cells sorted from blood. Subset here: CD45RA+ positively selected. CDR3 sequence: CASSRGRIYEQYF. CDR3 sequence (DNA): TGCGCCAGCAGCCGGGGACGGATCTACGAGCAGTACTTC.